One sample yielded the 28 T cell receptor beta chains listed below, sequenced in a study of OX40 agonist ivuxolimab in advanced cancers. Profiled with immunoSEQ multiplex PCR; TCRdb holds only in-frame clones, not every one. The table lists about 12,000 clones, 80% to 90% of them singletons. The source material was CD4+ or CD8+ T cells sorted from blood, sampled in a trial of the OX40 agonist ivuxolimab. These receptors were collected from an adult with an advanced solid tumor such as melanoma, head and neck, liver or kidney cancer.

This chain uses TRBV5-1 with TRBJ2-5; maybe TRBD2 (6 bases). The DNA end is more similar to TRBJ2-7, so the J call may be wrong. From germline, CDR1 is SGHRS and CDR2 YFSETQ. The CDR3 is 14 amino acids. The CDR3 DNA follows: TGCGCCAGCAGCTTGGATCGGGGGACCTACGAGCAGTACTTC. Residues: CASSLDRGTYEQYF.

J is TRBJ2-7 and V is TRBV6-6; D ambiguous. The ends were cut back, 3 bases at V and 0 bases at J, with 6 bases in the middle. CDR1 is MNHNY and CDR2 is SVGAGI in the germline V gene (reference sequence). The CDR3 contains 13 residues. In DNA, the CDR3 is TGTGCCAGCAGTTATGGGGTCTCCTACGAGCAGTACTTC. The encoded protein is CASSYGVSYEQYF.

The chain has TRBV5-4 and TRBJ2-1; D ambiguous. V was clipped by 4 bases and J by 0 bases, with 17 bases between them. The germline V gene has CDR1 SGHNT and CDR2 YYREEE (reference sequence). This CDR3 region has 17 residues. The CDR3 DNA reads as TGTGCCAGCAGCCTGGCTAGGGCGCACAGCTCCTACAATGAGCAGTTCTTC. This encodes CASSLARAHSSYNEQFF.

V and J are TRBV25-1 and TRBJ2-7; TRBD1 or TRBD2 may be the D gene (7 bases each). The length of the CDR3 is 18 residues. The germline CDR1 and CDR2 sequences are MGHDK and SYGVNS. The V gene lost 1 base and the J gene lost 3 bases, with 22 bases spanning the gap. CDR3 DNA: TGTGCCAGCAGTGAATGCTGCAGGGGGGGGGCGAGATTCTACGAGCAGTACTTC. Its translation: CASSECCRGGARFYEQYF.

The rearrangement links TRBV19 to TRBJ2-2, with TRBD2 identical over 9 bases. V was clipped by 3 bases and J by 4 bases; unmatched bases: 9. Germline CDR1 and CDR2: LNHDA and SQIVND (reference sequence). This CDR3 contains 17 residues. CDR3 nucleotide sequence: TGTGCCAGTAGTATTGACTCGGCGGGAGGGGGCACCGGGGAGCTGTTTTTT. Its translation: CASSIDSAGGGTGELFF.

This rearrangement joins TRBV27 to TRBJ2-3; D is ambiguous. The V gene's germline CDR1 is MNHEY and CDR2 SMNVEV (reference sequence). The V and J ends lost 4 bases and 1 base respectively, with 12 bases between them. This CDR3 has 15 amino acids. This CDR3 is CASSSSSPGTDTQYF. CDR3 nucleotide sequence: TGTGCCAGCAGTTCGAGTAGTCCGGGCACAGATACGCAGTATTTT.

The chain is built from TRBV7-6 and TRBJ2-7; D is ambiguous. Per the germline V gene, CDR1 is SGHVS and CDR2 is FNYEAQ. V lost 1 base to trimming and J lost 2 bases, with 12 bases between them. The CDR3 runs to 15 residues. Here the CDR3 reads CASSLGTDLPYEQYF. The CDR3 DNA reads TGTGCCAGCAGCTTAGGCACCGACCTACCCTACGAGCAGTACTTC.

The chain joins TRBV19 to TRBJ1-5; the D gene is possibly TRBD1 (5 bases). The V end was cut by 4 bases, the J end by 4 bases, with 11 bases between. The CDR3 has 14 residues. Germline lookup yields CDR1 LNHDA and CDR2 SQIVND (reference sequence). Written as DNA, the CDR3 is TGTGCCAGTAGTACCAAGGGGACGAATCAGCCCCAGCATTTT. It yields the protein CASSTKGTNQPQHF.

The J gene is TRBJ2-5, the V gene TRBV7-9; 9 bases line up with TRBD1. Germline CDR1 reads SEHNR; CDR2 reads FQNEAQ (reference sequence). With 4 bases clipped from V and 3 bases from J, the junction kept 9 bases outside the gene matches. This CDR3 is 16 amino acids long. CDR3 bases: TGTGCCAGCAGCTCCCGACAGGGGGTAGTTGAAGAGACCCAGTACTTC. The encoded protein is CASSSRQGVVEETQYF.

This clone is categorized as medium-sized. V usage is TRBV7-2 and J usage is TRBJ2-3; D remains ambiguous. V dropped 5 bases and J dropped 4 bases, with 13 bases sitting between them. In germline, CDR1 is SGHTA, CDR2 FQGNSA. The CDR3 is 14 amino acids. The CDR3 DNA reads as TGTGCCAGCAGCCTCCATCCGGTGCCAGATACGCAGTATTTT. As protein: CASSLHPVPDTQYF.

CDR3 nucleotides: TGTGCCAGCAGCTTACGAAGGGGGGGCACAGATACGCAGTATTTT. Amino acid sequence: CASSLRRGGTDTQYF. This chain uses TRBV11-1 with TRBJ2-3; D is perhaps TRBD1 or TRBD2 (6 bases each). Trimming removed 2 bases from V and 1 base from J, with 10 bases in between. The CDR3 loop spans 15 amino acids. Per the germline V gene, CDR1 is SGHAT and CDR2 is FQDESV (reference sequence).

The chain recombines TRBV27 with TRBJ2-1; 7 positions agree with TRBD2. The V gene end was trimmed by 8 bases and the J gene end by 0 bases; junction bases not matched to a gene: 7. The CDR3 consists of 15 residues. Germline V gene lookup returns CDR1 MNHEY and CDR2 SMNVEV (reference sequence). CDR3 region: CASRTGLSSYNEQFF. The CDR3 DNA reads as TGTGCCAGCCGGACGGGACTAAGCTCCTACAATGAGCAGTTCTTC.

This chain joins TRBV18 and TRBJ2-1, with D possibly matching TRBD2 (6 bases). Trimming cost V 0 bases and J 7 bases, with 13 bases left between them. In germline, CDR1 is KGHSH, CDR2 LQKENI. The CDR3 is 15 residues long. This CDR3 is CASSPPEGGRNEQFF. The DNA of the CDR3 is TGTGCCAGCTCACCACCGGAGGGTGGGAGAAATGAGCAGTTCTTC.

This clone was detected a few times. CDR3 amino acids: CASSLGLAGEVIEQYF. For the CDR3, the DNA is TGTGCCAGCAGTTTAGGACTAGCGGGAGAAGTAATCGAGCAGTACTTC. The V gene is TRBV5-4, the J gene TRBJ2-7; 13 nucleotides line up with TRBD2. With 5 bases clipped from V and 6 bases from J, the junction kept 11 bases outside the gene matches. Germline-derived CDR1 and CDR2 are SGHNT and YYREEE (reference sequence). The CDR3 totals 16 residues.

With regard to this clone: At one boundary the junction diverges from the germline segment, which might be a read error. The CDR3 coding sequence is TGTGCCAGCAGATTAGCGGGGGGGTCCTATGAGCAGTACTTC. Translated, it gives CASRLAGGSYEQYF. The chain joins TRBV28 to TRBJ2-7; TRBD2 matches at 11 bases. Germline lookup yields CDR1 MDHEN and CDR2 SYDVKM. The CDR3 runs 14 residues.

The rearrangement joins TRBV5-6 to TRBJ2-7; TRBD1 matches 7 bases. CDR1 and CDR2 (germline): SGHDT, YYEEEE. This CDR3 spans 12 amino acids. The ends lost 3 bases at V and 7 bases at J; junction bases unmatched: 4. CDR3 nucleotide sequence: TGTGCCAGCAGCTCACTACAGGGGGAGCAGTACTTC. Encoded protein: CASSSLQGEQYF.

This clone appeared once. This sequence joins TRBV4-2 and TRBJ2-1; D may be TRBD2 (5 bases). Germline CDR1 is LGHNA and CDR2 is YNFKEQ. The CDR3 consists of 16 residues. V shed 0 bases and J shed 0 bases, with 9 bases lying between them. CDR3 nucleotides: TGTGCCAGCAGCCAAGAGGGAGTTAACTCCTACAATGAGCAGTTCTTC. It is translated as CASSQEGVNSYNEQFF.

The rearrangement links TRBV28 to TRBJ2-3, with 7 bases identical to TRBD2. The V gene's germline CDR1 is MDHEN and CDR2 SYDVKM. The V and J ends lost 3 bases and 1 base, in that order; junction bases with no gene match: 4. The CDR3 runs to 15 residues. The CDR3 loop reads CASSFLAGGTDTQYF. CDR3 bases: TGTGCCAGCAGTTTTTTGGCGGGAGGCACAGATACGCAGTATTTT.

This clone was seen only a few times. The chain has TRBV4-2 and TRBJ2-5; a possible D gene is TRBD2 (5 bases). Per the germline V gene, CDR1 is LGHNA and CDR2 is YNFKEQ. The CDR3 has 14 amino acids. V dropped 4 bases and J dropped 4 bases, with 13 bases sitting between them. The CDR3: CASSPKGVSETQYF. The CDR3, as DNA: TGTGCCAGCAGCCCAAAGGGAGTCTCAGAGACCCAGTACTTC.

The chain couples TRBV4-1 to TRBJ1-1, with D possibly TRBD1 on 5 matching bases. The CDR3 runs 14 residues. V was clipped by 0 bases and J by 4 bases, with 9 bases between them. CDR1 and CDR2 (germline): MGHRA, YSYEKL. CDR3 in amino acids: CASSQEGLGTEAFF. The CDR3 DNA reads TGCGCCAGCAGCCAAGAGGGGCTTGGCACTGAAGCTTTCTTT.

Concerning this clone itself: In the same sample, other DNA sequences code for this CDR3. The chain has TRBV28 and TRBJ1-5, with TRBD1 matching over 10 bases. CDR3 size: 15 residues. Germline V gene sequence: CDR1 MDHEN, CDR2 SYDVKM. The ends lost 3 bases at V and 6 bases at J; junction bases unmatched: 5. The CDR3: CASSLGQGFRQPQHF. The DNA for the CDR3 is TGTGCCAGCAGTTTGGGACAGGGGTTCCGTCAGCCCCAGCATTTT.

The chain has TRBV7-9 and TRBJ2-3; 11 positions agree with TRBD2. CDR1 is SEHNR, CDR2 FQNEAQ, per germline (reference sequence). This CDR3 spans 15 amino acids. The J segment lost 6 bases and the V segment lost 8 bases, leaving 10 bases of the junction unmatched. The DNA for the CDR3 is TGTGCCAGCCCGCCCCTAGCGGGAGGAGTGGATACGCAGTATTTT. Translated, it gives CASPPLAGGVDTQYF.

The chain carries TRBV9 and TRBJ2-1; possibly TRBD2 for D (5 bases). Germline assignment: CDR1 SGDLS and CDR2 YYNGEE. Trimming took 3 bases from V and 1 from J, leaving 11 bases between them. This CDR3 is 15 amino acids long. The chain's CDR3 is CASSARTGSYNEQFF. In DNA, the CDR3 is TGTGCCAGCAGCGCGAGGACTGGGTCCTACAATGAGCAGTTCTTC.

This clone ranks as large. The chain employs TRBV19 and TRBJ2-4; tentatively, D is TRBD2 (5 bases). Germline loops: CDR1 LNHDA, CDR2 SQIVND (reference sequence). The V and J ends lost 3 bases and 4 bases respectively, with 19 bases between them. The CDR3 runs to 17 residues. The CDR3 protein is CASSILPSGSTKNIQYF. CDR3 in DNA: TGTGCCAGTAGTATTCTACCCTCGGGATCCACGAAAAACATTCAGTACTTC.

The chain combines TRBV9 with TRBJ2-7; D ambiguous. Germline V gives CDR1 SGDLS, CDR2 YYNGEE. The germline V and J ends were trimmed by 2 bases and 0 bases, with 9 bases remaining between them. This CDR3 has 14 amino acids. CDR3 residues: CASSVDKSSYEQYF. CDR3 nucleotides: TGTGCCAGCAGCGTTGACAAGAGCTCCTACGAGCAGTACTTC.

The V gene is TRBV28, the J gene TRBJ2-7; 8 bases fit TRBD2. The CDR3 is made up of 14 amino acids. Germline V gene sequence: CDR1 MDHEN, CDR2 SYDVKM. The trim removed 2 bases at V and 3 bases at J, leaving 3 bases unmatched. The CDR3 DNA reads TGTGCCAGCAGTTTAGTTGCGGGAGGCTACGAGCAGTACTTC. Protein product: CASSLVAGGYEQYF.

The gene calls are TRBV18 and TRBJ2-1, with TRBD2 matching 7 bases. Germline CDR1 KGHSH, CDR2 LQKENI. The CDR3 length is 16 residues. Germline trimming cut 4 bases from V and 7 bases from J; bases unmatched to any gene: 13. CDR3 sequence reads: CASSLGGRGTPNEQFF. The CDR3, as DNA: TGTGCCAGCTCACTGGGCGGGAGAGGAACTCCAAATGAGCAGTTCTTC.

Note on this clone: Distinct nucleotide sequences in the sample also encode this CDR3. V is TRBV27 and J is TRBJ2-1, with 8 positions matching TRBD2. CDR3 length: 17 amino acids. Trimming cost V 2 bases and J 3 bases; bases outside gene matches: 9. The germline V gene has CDR1 MNHEY and CDR2 SMNVEV (reference sequence). The CDR3 sequence: CASSLGTSGSVYNEQFF. The CDR3 DNA reads as TGTGCCAGCAGTTTAGGGACTAGTGGGAGTGTCTACAATGAGCAGTTCTTC.